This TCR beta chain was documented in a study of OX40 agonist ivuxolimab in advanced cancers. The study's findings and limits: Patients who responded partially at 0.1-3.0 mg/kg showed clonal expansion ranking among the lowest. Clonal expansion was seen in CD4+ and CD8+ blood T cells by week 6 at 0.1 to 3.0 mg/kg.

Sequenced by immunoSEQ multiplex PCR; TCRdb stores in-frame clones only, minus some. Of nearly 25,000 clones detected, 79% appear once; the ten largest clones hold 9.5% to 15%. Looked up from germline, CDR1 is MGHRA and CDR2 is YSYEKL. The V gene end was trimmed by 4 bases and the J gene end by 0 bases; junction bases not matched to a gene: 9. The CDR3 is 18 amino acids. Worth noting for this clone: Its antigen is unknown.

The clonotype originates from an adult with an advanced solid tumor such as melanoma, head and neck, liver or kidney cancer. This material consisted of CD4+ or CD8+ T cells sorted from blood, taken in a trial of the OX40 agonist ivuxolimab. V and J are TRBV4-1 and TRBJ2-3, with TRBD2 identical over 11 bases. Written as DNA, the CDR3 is TGCGCCAGCAGCCGGACACTAGCGGGGGCCTCTAGCACAGATACGCAGTATTTT. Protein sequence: CASSRTLAGASSTDTQYF.